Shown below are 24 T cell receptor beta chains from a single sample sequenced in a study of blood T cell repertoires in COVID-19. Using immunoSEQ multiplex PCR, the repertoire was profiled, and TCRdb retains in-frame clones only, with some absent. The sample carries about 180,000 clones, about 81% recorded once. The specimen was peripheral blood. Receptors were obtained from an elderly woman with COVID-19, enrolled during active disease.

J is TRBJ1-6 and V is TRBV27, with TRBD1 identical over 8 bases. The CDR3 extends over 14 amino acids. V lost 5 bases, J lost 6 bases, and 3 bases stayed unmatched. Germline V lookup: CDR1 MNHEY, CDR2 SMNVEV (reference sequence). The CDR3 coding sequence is TGTGCCAGCAGTGGAGGACAGGGTAATTCACCCCTCCACTTT. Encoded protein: CASSGGQGNSPLHF.

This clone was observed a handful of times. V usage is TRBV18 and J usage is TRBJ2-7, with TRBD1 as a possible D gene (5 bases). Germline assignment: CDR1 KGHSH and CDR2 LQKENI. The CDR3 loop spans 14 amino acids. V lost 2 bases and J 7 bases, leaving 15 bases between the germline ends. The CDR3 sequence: CASSPSLAGWEQYF. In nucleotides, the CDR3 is TGTGCCAGCTCACCATCATTGGCAGGGTGGGAGCAGTACTTC. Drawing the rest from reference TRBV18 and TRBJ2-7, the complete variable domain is NAGVMQNPRHLVRRRGQEARLRCSPMKGHSHVYWYRQLPEEGLKFMVYLQKENIIDESGMPKERFSAEFPKEGPSILRIQQVVRGDSAAYFCASSPSLAGWEQYFGPGTRLTVT.

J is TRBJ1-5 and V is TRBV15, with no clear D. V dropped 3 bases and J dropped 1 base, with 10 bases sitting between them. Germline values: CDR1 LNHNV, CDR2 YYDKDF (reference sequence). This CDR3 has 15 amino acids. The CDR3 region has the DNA TGTGCCACCAGCAGTGTCCCGAGGAGCAATCAGCCCCAGCATTTT. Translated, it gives CATSSVPRSNQPQHF.

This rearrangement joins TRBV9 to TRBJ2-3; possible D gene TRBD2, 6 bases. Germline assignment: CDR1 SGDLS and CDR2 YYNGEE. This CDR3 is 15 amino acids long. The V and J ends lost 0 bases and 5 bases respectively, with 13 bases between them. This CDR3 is CASSVDGTGEDTQYF. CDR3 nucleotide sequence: TGTGCCAGCAGCGTAGACGGGACGGGGGAAGATACGCAGTATTTT.

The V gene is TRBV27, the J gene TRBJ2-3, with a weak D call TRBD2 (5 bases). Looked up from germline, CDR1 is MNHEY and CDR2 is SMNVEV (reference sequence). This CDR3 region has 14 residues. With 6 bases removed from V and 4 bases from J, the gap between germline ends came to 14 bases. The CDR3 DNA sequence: TGTGCCAGCAGCCTCTGGGAGAGCGCAGATACGCAGTATTTT. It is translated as CASSLWESADTQYF.

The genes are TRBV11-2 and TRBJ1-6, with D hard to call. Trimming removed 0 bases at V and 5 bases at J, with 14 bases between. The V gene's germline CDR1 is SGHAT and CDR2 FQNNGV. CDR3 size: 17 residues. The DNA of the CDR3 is TGTGCCAGCAGCTTAGATCGACGGAGATTAAATAATTCACCCCTCCACTTT. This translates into CASSLDRRRLNNSPLHF.

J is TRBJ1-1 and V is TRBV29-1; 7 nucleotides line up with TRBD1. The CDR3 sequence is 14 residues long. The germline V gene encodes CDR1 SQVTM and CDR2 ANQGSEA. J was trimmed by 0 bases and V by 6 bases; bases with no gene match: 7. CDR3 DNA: TGCAGCGTCCAGGGACAGTGGTTGAACACTGAAGCTTTCTTT. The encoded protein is CSVQGQWLNTEAFF.

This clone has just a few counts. The CDR3 bases are TGTGCCAGCAGTTACAGGGTCTACAATGAGCAGTTCTTC. It yields the protein CASSYRVYNEQFF. This chain joins TRBV28 and TRBJ2-1, with a possible D match to TRBD1 (6 bases). The germline V gene has CDR1 MDHEN and CDR2 SYDVKM. V gave up 4 bases and J gave up 3 bases, with 7 bases separating them. This CDR3 spans 13 amino acids.

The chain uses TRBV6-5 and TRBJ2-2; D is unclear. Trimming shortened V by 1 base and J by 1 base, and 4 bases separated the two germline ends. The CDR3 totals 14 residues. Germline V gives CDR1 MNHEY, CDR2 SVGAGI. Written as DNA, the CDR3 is TGTGCCAGCAGTTACTGGCAGAACACCGGGGAGCTGTTTTTT. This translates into CASSYWQNTGELFF.

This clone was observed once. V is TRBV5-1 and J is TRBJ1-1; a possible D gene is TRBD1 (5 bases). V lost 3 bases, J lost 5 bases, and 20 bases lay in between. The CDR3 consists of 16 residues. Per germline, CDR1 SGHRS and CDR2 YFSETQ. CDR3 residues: CASSYTTRVVGTEAFF. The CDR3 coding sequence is TGCGCCAGCAGCTACACGACCAGGGTGGTAGGAACTGAAGCTTTCTTT. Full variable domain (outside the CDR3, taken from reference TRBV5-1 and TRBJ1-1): KAGVTQTPRYLIKTRGQQVTLSCSPISGHRSVSWYQQTPGQGLQFLFEYFSETQRNKGNFPGRFSGRQFSNSRSEMNVSTLELGDSALYLCASSYTTRVVGTEAFFGQGTRLTVV.

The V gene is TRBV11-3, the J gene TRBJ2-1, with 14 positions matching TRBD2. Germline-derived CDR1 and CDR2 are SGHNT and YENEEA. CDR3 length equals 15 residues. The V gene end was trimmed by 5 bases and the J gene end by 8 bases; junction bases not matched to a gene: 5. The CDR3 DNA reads TGTGCCAGCAGCACCGGGACTAGCGGGAGCTATGAGCAGTTCTTC. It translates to CASSTGTSGSYEQFF.

CDR3: CASRQPTDNSPLHF. CDR3 coding DNA: TGTGCCAGCAGGCAGCCCACAGATAATTCACCCCTCCACTTT. This chain joins TRBV6-5 and TRBJ1-6; no reliable D call. CDR3 length: 14 residues. The V and J ends lost 6 bases and 5 bases respectively, with 11 bases between them. Germline V CDR1 and CDR2: MNHEY, SVGAGI.

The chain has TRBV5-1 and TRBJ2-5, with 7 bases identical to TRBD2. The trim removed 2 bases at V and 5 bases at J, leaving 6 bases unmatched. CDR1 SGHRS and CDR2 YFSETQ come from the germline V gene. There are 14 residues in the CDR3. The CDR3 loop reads CASSFPGRGETQYF. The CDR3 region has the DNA TGCGCCAGCAGCTTCCCAGGGCGGGGGGAGACCCAGTACTTC.

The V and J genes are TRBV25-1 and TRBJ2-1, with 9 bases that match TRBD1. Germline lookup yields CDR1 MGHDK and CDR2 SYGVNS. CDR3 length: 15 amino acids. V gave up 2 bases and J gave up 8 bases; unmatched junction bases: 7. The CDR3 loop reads CASSEGTGWYDEQFF. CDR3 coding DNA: TGTGCCAGCAGTGAAGGGACAGGGTGGTACGATGAGCAGTTCTTC.

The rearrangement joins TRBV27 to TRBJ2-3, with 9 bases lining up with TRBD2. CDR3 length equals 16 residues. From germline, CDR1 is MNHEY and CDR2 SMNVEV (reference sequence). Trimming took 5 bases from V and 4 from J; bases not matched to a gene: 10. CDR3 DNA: TGTGCCAGCAGTCCTCAGACTAGCGGAGCCCCAGATACGCAGTATTTT. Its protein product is CASSPQTSGAPDTQYF.

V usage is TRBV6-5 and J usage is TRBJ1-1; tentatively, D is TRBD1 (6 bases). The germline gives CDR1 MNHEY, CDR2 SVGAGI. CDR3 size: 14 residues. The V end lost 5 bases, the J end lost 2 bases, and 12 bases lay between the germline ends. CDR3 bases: TGTGCCAGCAGTATCCGGACAGACAACACTGAAGCTTTCTTT. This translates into CASSIRTDNTEAFF.

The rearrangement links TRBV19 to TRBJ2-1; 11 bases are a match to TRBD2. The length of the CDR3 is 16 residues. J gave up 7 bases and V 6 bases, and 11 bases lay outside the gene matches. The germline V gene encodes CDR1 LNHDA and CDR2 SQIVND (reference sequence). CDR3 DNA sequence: TGTGCCAGTAGCCCACTAGCGGGAGCCTTCGCAAATGAGCAGTTCTTC. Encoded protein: CASSPLAGAFANEQFF.

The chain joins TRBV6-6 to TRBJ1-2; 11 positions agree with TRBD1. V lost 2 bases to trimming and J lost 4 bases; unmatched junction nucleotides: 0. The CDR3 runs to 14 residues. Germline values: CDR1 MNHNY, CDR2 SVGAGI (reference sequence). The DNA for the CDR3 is TGTGCCAGCAGTTACGGGACAGGGGGCTATGGCTACACCTTC. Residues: CASSYGTGGYGYTF.

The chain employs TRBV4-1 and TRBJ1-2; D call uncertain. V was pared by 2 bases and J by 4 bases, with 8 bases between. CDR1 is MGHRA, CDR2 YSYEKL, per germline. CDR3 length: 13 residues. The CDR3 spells CASSQRDSYGYTF. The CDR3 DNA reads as TGCGCCAGCAGCCAAAGAGATTCCTATGGCTACACCTTC.

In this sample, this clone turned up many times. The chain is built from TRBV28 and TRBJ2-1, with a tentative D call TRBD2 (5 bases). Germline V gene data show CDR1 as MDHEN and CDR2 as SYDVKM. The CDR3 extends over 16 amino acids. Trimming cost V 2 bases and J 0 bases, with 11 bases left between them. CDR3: CASSLVSGSSYNEQFF. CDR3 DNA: TGTGCCAGCAGTTTAGTCAGCGGTAGCTCCTACAATGAGCAGTTCTTC.

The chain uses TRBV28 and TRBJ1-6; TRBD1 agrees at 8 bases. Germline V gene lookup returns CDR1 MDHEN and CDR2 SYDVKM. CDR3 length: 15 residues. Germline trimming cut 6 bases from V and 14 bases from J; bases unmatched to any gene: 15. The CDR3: CASSKTQGAAFSLHF. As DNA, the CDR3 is TGTGCCAGCAGCAAGACTCAGGGGGCGGCTTTTTCCCTCCACTTT.

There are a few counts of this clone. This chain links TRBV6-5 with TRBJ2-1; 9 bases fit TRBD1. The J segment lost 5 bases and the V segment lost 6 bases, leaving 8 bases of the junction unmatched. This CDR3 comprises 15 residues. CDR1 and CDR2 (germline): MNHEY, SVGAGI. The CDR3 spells CASSYGTGWDNEQFF. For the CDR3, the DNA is TGTGCCAGCAGCTACGGGACAGGGTGGGACAATGAGCAGTTCTTC.

CDR3 bases: TGTGCCAGCTCACCTCAGGGGGCTGATCAGCCCCAGCATTTT. Its translation: CASSPQGADQPQHF. The chain employs TRBV18 and TRBJ1-5, with TRBD1 identical over 8 bases. The ends lost 3 bases at V and 5 bases at J; junction bases unmatched: 3. This CDR3 has 14 residues. The germline CDR1 and CDR2 sequences are KGHSH and LQKENI.

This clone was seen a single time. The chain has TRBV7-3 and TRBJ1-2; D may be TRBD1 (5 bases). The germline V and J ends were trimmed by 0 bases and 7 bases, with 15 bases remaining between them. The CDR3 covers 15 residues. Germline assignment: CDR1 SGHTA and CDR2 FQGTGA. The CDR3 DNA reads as TGTGCCAGCAGCTTAACCCCGGGAGGGGAGGGTGGCTACACCTTC. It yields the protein CASSLTPGGEGGYTF.